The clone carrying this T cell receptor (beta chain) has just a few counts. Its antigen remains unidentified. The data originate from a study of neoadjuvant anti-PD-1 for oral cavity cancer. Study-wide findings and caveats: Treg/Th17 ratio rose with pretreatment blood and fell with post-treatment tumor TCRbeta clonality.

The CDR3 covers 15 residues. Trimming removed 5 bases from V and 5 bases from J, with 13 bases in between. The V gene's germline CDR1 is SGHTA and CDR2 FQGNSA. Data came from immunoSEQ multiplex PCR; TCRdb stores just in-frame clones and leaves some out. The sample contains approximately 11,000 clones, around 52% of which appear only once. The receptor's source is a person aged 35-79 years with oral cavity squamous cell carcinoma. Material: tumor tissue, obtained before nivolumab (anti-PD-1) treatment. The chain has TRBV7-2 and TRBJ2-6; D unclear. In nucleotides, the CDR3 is TGTGCCAGCAGCCCTACACCCAGCCGGGCCAACGTCCTGACTTTC. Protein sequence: CASSPTPSRANVLTF.